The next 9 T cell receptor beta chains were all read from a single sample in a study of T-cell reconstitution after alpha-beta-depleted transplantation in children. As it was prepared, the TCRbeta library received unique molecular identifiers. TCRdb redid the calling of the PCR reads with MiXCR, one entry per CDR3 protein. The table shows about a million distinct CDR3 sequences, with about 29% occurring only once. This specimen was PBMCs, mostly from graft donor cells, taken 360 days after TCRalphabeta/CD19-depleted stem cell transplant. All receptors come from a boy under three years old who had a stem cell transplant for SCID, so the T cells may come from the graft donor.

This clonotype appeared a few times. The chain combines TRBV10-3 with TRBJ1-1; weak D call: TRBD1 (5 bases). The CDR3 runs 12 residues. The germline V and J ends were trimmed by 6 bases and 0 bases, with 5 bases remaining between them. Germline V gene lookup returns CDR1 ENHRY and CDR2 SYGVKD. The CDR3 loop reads CAIRGVNTEAFF. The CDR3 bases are TGTGCCATCAGGGGGGTGAACACTGAAGCTTTCTTT.

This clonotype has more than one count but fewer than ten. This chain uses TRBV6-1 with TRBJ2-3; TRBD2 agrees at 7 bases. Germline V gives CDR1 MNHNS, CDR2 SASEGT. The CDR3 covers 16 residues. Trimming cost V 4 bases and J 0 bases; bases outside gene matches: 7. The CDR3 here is CASSGLAFRSTDTQYF. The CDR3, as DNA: TGTGCCAGCAGTGGACTAGCATTTCGTAGCACAGATACGCAGTATTTT.

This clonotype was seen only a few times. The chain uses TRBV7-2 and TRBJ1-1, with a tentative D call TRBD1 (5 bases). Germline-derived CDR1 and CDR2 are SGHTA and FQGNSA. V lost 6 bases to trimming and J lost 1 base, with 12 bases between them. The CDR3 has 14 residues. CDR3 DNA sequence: TGTGCCAGCAGATCCGGACAAGAGAACACTGAAGCTTTCTTT. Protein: CASRSGQENTEAFF.

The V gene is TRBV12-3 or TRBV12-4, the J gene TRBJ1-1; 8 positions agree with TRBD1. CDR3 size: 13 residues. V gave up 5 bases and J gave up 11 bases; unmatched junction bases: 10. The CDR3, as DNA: TGTGCCAGCAGTCCAGGGACAGGTGGCCGGGCTTTCTTT. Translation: CASSPGTGGRAFF.

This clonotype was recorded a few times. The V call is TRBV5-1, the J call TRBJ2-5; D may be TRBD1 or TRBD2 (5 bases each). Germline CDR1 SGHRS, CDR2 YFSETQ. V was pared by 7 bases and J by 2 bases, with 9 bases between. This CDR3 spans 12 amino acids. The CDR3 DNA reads TGCGCCAGCGGGGACGGACAAGAGACCCAGTACTTC. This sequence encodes CASGDGQETQYF. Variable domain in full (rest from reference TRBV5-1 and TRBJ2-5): KAGVTQTPRYLIKTRGQQVTLSCSPISGHRSVSWYQQTPGQGLQFLFEYFSETQRNKGNFPGRFSGRQFSNSRSEMNVSTLELGDSALYLCASGDGQETQYFGPGTRLLVL.

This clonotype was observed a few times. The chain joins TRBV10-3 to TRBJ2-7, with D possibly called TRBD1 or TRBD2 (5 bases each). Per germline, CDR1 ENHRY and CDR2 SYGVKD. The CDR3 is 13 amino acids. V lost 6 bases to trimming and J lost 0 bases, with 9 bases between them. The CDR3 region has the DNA TGTGCCATCAGGGCAGGGAGCTCCTACGAGCAGTACTTC. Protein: CAIRAGSSYEQYF.

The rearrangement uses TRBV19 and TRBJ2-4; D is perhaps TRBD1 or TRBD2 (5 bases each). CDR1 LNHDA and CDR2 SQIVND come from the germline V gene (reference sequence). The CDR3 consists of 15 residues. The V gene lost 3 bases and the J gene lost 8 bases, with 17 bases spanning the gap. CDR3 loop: CASSIPGQGGYIQYF. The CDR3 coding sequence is TGTGCCAGTAGTATTCCGGGGCAGGGTGGGTACATTCAGTACTTC. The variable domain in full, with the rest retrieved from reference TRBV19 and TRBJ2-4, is DGGITQSPKYLFRKEGQNVTLSCEQNLNHDAMYWYRQDPGQGLRLIYYSQIVNDFQKGDIAEGYSVSREKKESFPLTVTSAQKNPTAFYLCASSIPGQGGYIQYFGAGTRLSVL.

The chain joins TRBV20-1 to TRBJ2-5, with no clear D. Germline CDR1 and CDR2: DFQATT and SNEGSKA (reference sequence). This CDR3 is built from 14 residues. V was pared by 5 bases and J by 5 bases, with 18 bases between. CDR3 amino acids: CSAQRKGKKETQYF. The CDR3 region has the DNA TGCAGTGCTCAGAGGAAAGGGAAGAAGGAGACCCAGTACTTC.

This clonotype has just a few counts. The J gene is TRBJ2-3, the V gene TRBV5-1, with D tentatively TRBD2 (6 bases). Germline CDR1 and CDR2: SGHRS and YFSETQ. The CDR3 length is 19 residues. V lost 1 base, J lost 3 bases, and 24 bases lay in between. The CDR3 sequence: CASSLWGAAGTSRTDTQYF. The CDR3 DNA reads TGCGCCAGCAGCTTGTGGGGAGCGGCCGGGACTTCCAGAACAGATACGCAGTATTTT.